This T cell receptor (beta chain) is from a study of blood T cell repertoires in COVID-19 (TCRdb year 2020). With respect to the entire study: Collaborator samples came from the United States, Italy and Spain and covered acute and convalescent phases of COVID-19. Where available, HLA class I and class II types were obtained from metadata supplied by the sample provider rather than from assay-based typing. Deeply sampled blood TCRbeta repertoires from subjects exposed to, actively infected with, or recovered from COVID-19 were included in the dataset. The prospective study material was composed of cDNA or gDNA derived from T cells, B-cell-depleted T cells, or PBMCs. The sample metadata nearly always contained a de-identified subject ID, COVID-19 status, age in years and sex. The repertoires were released in a freely available public database meant as a resource for research on the immune response to SARS-CoV-2. The samples were drawn from the first 160 participants of the ongoing ImmuneRACE study and from 1,254 subjects provided by 6 global collaborators.

This clone was picked up a small number of times. The specificity of this receptor is unknown. It has no much larger one-base neighbor in the sample; base qualities were not kept. Another Seattle source contributed samples from volunteer blood donors who had recovered from COVID-19. Collaborating institutions collected whole blood in K2EDTA tubes following their own protocols. For TCRbeta analysis, collaborators shipped samples in one of three forms: frozen whole blood, isolated PBMCs, or DNA extracted from either of those sample types. Points the paper makes about the study in general: Clinical and demographic metadata were provided uncurated, with the amount varying by source and participant.

Here V drops 2 bases and J drops 3 bases, and the junction holds 2 bases not matched to any gene. CDR1 and CDR2 (MNHEY, SVGAGI) derive from the germline V gene. Including cysteine and phenylalanine, the CDR3 has 14 amino acids. CDR3 DNA is the only sequence kept; it has 42 bases, read in frame from the first base. The immunoSEQ Assay, a bias-controlled multiplex PCR, was used to amplify TCRbeta CDR3 regions from genomic DNA. The authors processed their data as follows. The number of nucleated cells in each sample was estimated by amplification of reference gene primers within the assay. Sequence reads were collapsed and filtered to measure the absolute abundance of every unique TCRbeta CDR3 rearrangement. For each sample, productive Simpson clonality was calculated as the square root of Simpson's diversity index across productive rearrangements. The source is immuneACCESS, and TCRdb retained only in-frame sequences with V and J called. Part of the clones is not carried over; for the studies checked, unresolved V genes explain less than half of this, and the remainder is unexplained. D and trimming come from the DNA, and the V and J calls and clone size come from that table. This sample is represented by about 240,000 clones; around four fifths of them were singletons. The ten biggest clones cover roughly 1.9% of the sample.

Sample: peripheral blood. This chain joins TRBV6-5 to TRBJ2-7; 9 middle bases align to TRBD1. The source of this sequence is a man aged 30 to 39 who had recovered from COVID-19. In nucleotides, the sequence is TGTGCCAGCAGTTACGGACAGGGGTACTACGAGCAGTACTTC. It specifies CASSYGQGYYEQYF.